The source of this T cell receptor beta chain is a study of cytomegalovirus exposure and HLA in healthy donors (dated by TCRdb to the late 2010s). Turning to the overall study: According to an earlier analysis of 550 to 750 of the donors, about 179 million T cells yielded 90 million to 140 million unique TCR beta sequences and about 300 Gb of sequence data. Of the roughly 400 genotyped donors, 75% to 85% were placed in the genetic ancestry cluster associated with self-reported Caucasian donors. In a later genetic analysis, genome-wide SNP genotypes for about 55% of the roughly 700 donors were used, and that subset was treated as a discovery cohort. High-throughput TCR immunosequencing, statistical association of individual TCRs with disease status, and machine learning were combined to predict cytomegalovirus infection status. Rather than drawing on any new phenotypic data, the later analysis identified candidate immune exposures from TCR beta sequences and the way those sequences occurred across donors. Four or five DR-DQ haplotypes were handled as single units for association and clustering because linkage in the cohort was strong. Donor age, sex, ethnicity and CMV serostatus were collected together with the repertoire data. Every discovery cohort repertoire had been produced on one sequencing platform. Approximately 310 gigabases of sequencing data and 70 million to 100 million unique TCR sequences were included in an early release covering several hundred HLA-typed donors. Besides the first cohort of about 730 subjects, a separate validation cohort made up of roughly 120 different subjects was used. An earlier analysis of some 500 of the donors applied high-throughput TCR beta sequencing to assess whether each TCR beta V gene segment acted as functional or pseudogenic. On average, 235,054 unique TCR beta nucleotide sequences were sequenced per donor among several hundred genotyped donors of the cohort, with 15% to 20% of those sequences being non-productive. The number of typed donors differed by locus: about 620-630 for A, B, C, DRB1 and DQB1; about 520 for DQA1; approximately 600 for DPA1; and 400 to 480 for DPB1. The study used immunosequencing to profile the T cell repertoires of approximately 630 subjects and linked those repertoires to cytomegalovirus serostatus. The aim of the study was to test whether cataloging public T cell receptors could identify signatures of past pathogen exposure. A later analysis re-examined previously published TCR beta repertoires from roughly 720 donors and added high-resolution HLA genotyping to investigate patterns of TCR occurrence. HLA typing included class I and class II loci at four-digit resolution.

Receptor amplification or capture employed the immunoSEQ multiplex PCR assay. For the multiplex PCR, a mixture combining 60 forward primers for TCR Vbeta segments and 13 reverse primers for TCR Jbeta segments was used. Amplification of the CDR3 region of rearranged TCR beta genes was performed with a multiplex PCR assay on genomic DNA. The Illumina HiSeq System was used to sequence the amplified TCR beta libraries as 87-base-pair reads. The source study handled its data this way. In a later analysis, roughly 80 million unique TCR beta chains were counted across the approximately 640 repertoires, and roughly 11 million of these chains were shared by at least two donors. A nearest-neighbor algorithm error-corrected the raw reads and collapsed the reads into unique sequences, merging closely related sequences to remove PCR and sequencing errors. CDR3 sequences were aligned to IMGT reference sequences to assign V, D and J gene segments. For a sequence to be retained, a match of at least six nucleotides was required to both a V gene segment and a J gene segment. Rearrangements were classified as productive when the CDR3 lacked stop codons and remained in frame with V and J, and all other rearrangements were classified as non-productive. Following IMGT convention, CDR3 was defined as the stretch from the second conserved V-encoded cysteine up to the conserved J-encoded phenylalanine. The earlier analysis of fewer than 750 of the donors excluded sequences that lacked an unambiguous match to a single V gene segment. An earlier analysis of several hundred of the donors called V segments functional above 56.7% productive rearrangements and segregating when the between-donor standard deviation exceeded 5%. A statistical classification framework was built for diagnosing cytomegalovirus status from the catalog of TCR beta chain sequences. A later analysis assigned V and J genes by comparing TCR nucleotide sequences with IMGT/GENE-DB human TR gene sequences. In a later analysis, CDR3 sequences and most-parsimonious VDJ recombination scenarios were assigned using the TCRdist pipeline. In a later analysis, each TCR beta chain was defined by its CDR3 amino acid sequence together with its V-gene family, and reads without a unique V-gene family were excluded. To address suspected cross-contamination and a sequencing artifact, a later analysis removed a few hundred highly shared, low-generation-probability nucleotide sequences. A later analysis calculated a clonal expansion index for each public chain from normalized within-repertoire ranks of inferred template counts. In a later analysis, generation probabilities were computed with a VDJ recombination model fitted to out-of-frame rearrangements, and the resulting probabilities were checked against IGoR. A later analysis scored TCR-TCR, TCR-HLA and TCR-CMV co-occurrence with hypergeometric tests, applying a repertoire-size bias correction to TCR pairs. In a later analysis, false discovery rates were estimated by permuting HLA or CMV assignments 20 times. In a later analysis, co-occurring TCRs were grouped with DBSCAN, and TCRdist sequence similarity was added when clustering was performed within HLA-allele-positive subsets. For co-occurrence clustering, repertoires with fewer than 30,000 or more than 120,000 public chains were excluded, along with five repertoires with anomalous nucleotide sharing. The clones in this table, taken by TCRdb from immuneACCESS, are in-frame only. Not every clone is retained; where verified, under half of the shortfall comes from an unresolved V gene, and the cause of the rest is unknown. D and trimming come from the DNA, and the V and J calls and clone size come from that table. The sample has some 65,000 clones on record, around 73% of them singletons. Together, the top ten hold around 3% of the sample.

V loses 4 bases of germline sequence and J loses 6 bases, and the interval between the two ends is 27 bases. The CDR3 goes from the cysteine to the phenylalanine over 18 residues. The read is trimmed to its CDR3 DNA, 54 bases read in frame from base 1. CDR1 SGHNT and CDR2 YYREEE are derived from the germline V gene (reference sequence). General conclusions and limits of the study: In this cohort, only TCR beta chains were sequenced, and detectable features were limited by the absence of alpha or paired-chain data. A cluster of highly shared sequence variants was judged likely to be a technical artifact of the sequencing pipeline. In both the original and validation cohorts, the classifier was reported to diagnose cytomegalovirus status with high specificity and sensitivity. Linkage disequilibrium might explain the correlated functional status among segregating V segments, but an unknown experimental factor could not be ruled out. According to a later analysis, parvovirus B19, influenza, CMV and Epstein-Barr virus appeared linked to several top co-occurrence clusters. HLA typing was unavailable for some donors at each locus, so association tests used only the typed subset. A later analysis found that HLA-associated TCR beta chains were more clonally expanded and had lower generation probabilities than equally common non-associated chains. Compared with the approximately 700-donor mean, donors in an Asian-associated ancestry cluster had fewer N-insertions in productive TCRs, according to a later genetic analysis. Across donors, most TCR sequences were observed very rarely, whereas some public TCRs were present in many individuals. The earlier analysis of approximately 540 of the donors excluded seventeen rarely observed V segments, including chromosome 9 orphons, because counts were too low. A few of the identified cytomegalovirus-associated TCR beta chains were confirmed in vitro to be specific for cytomegalovirus antigens. At a false discovery rate of 0.05, a later analysis linked about 17,000 TCR beta sequences to specific HLA alleles. Some IMGT-functional V segments, including TRBV6-2 and TRBV6-3, could not be distinguished by the 87-base-pair reads and were therefore excluded. According to a later analysis, TCR association rates differed among HLA loci, with DRB1 alleles showing the most associated TCRs and HLA-C alleles showing the fewest. The presence/absence analyses assumed that sequencing depth was roughly uniform across donors, and that assumption may not be true. A further reported finding was that TCR beta sequences accurately predicted the HLA-A and HLA-B alleles for most subjects in the first cohort. An association between a missense DCLRE1C variant and V-gene and J-gene trimming of TCR beta chains was found in a later genetic analysis and replicated in an independent cohort. According to a later analysis, most CMV-associated TCR beta chains appeared to be HLA-restricted, and the HLA associations seemed to be driven largely by CMV exposure. Immune exposure information for the cohort was limited to CMV serostatus. An earlier analysis of approximately 590 of the donors showed that most TCR beta V segments appeared in productive rearrangements either about 87% or about 30% of the time, which broadly matched IMGT annotations. Strong co-occurrence of HLA alleles, especially DR and DQ, made assigning TCR associations to individual alleles difficult. According to the authors, the approach could potentially be generalized to other disease states and immunological phenotypes. The study listed 164 TCR beta chains as associated with cytomegalovirus.

The cohort was made up of under 800 healthy bone marrow donors. At the time of sampling, every cohort member was nominally healthy, though immune exposures that went unrecorded were likely present. The donor tested CMV seropositive, placing the donor among the 290 or so seropositive members of the cohort. A peripheral blood sample was provided by each donor, and peripheral blood mononuclear cells were used for TCR beta sequencing. Genomic DNA extraction from the blood cell samples was performed with the Qiagen DNeasy Blood Extraction Kit. A remark on this clone: The antigen it binds to is not known. Base-call qualities are not available, and no considerably larger clone is one nucleotide away.

The sequencing input was PBMCs. The receptor comes from a girl aged 5-17 years in good health and CMV-seropositive. Rearrangement joined TRBV5-4 to TRBJ2-3; TRBD2 is a possible D gene, resting on 5 matching bases. DNA sequence: TGTGCCAGCAGCCAGCCCGGCGGTGGAAGTGGGAGCGCGGATACGCAGTATTTT. Its protein is CASSQPGGGSGSADTQYF.